What follows describes a single T cell receptor beta chain. Its antigen is as yet unknown. The germline V gene has CDR1 MGHRA and CDR2 YSYEKL. The junction had 8 bases not matched to a gene; V was cut back by 3 bases and J by 3 bases. This CDR3 is 15 amino acids long. This record comes from a study of graft-versus-host responses after intestinal transplantation. Study-level information: Uniformly, recipients were administered anti-thymocyte globulin induction with subsequent tacrolimus and steroids for roughly three years.

Assay: immunoSEQ multiplex PCR; the TCRdb copy retains only in-frame clones and omits some. Of some 93,000 clones in the sample, roughly nine tenths were seen once. Study-wide results and caveats: Some patients had graft-donor T cell macrochimerism, and their allografts showed high graft-versus-host to host-versus-graft clonal ratios. Early HvG declines after transplant were associated with peak circulating GvH clone levels. GvH clones were found in recipient marrow; some appeared first in ileum or blood.

This rearrangement joins TRBV4-1 to TRBJ2-7, with 7 bases aligning to TRBD1. The source was unstimulated CD8+ T cells sorted from spleen or lymph node cells, collected before intestinal transplant. This TCR was recovered from a human donor who received an intestinal transplant. CDR3 protein: CASSQRTGDLYEQYF. CDR3 sequence (DNA): TGCGCCAGCAGCCAGCGAACAGGGGACCTCTACGAGCAGTACTTC.